These 8 T cell receptor beta chains share one sample of origin, sequenced in a study of somatic mutations in cytotoxic T cells in rheumatoid arthritis. TCRdb's table, derived via immunoSEQ multiplex PCR, lists solely in-frame clones and lacks some. Altogether about 12,000 clones are present, less than 85% being singletons, with the ten largest covering 9.5% to 13%. The sample taken for sequencing was CD8+ T cells sorted from blood. The receptors shown here come from a woman aged 40 to 50 in good health.

The CDR3 DNA sequence: TGTGCCAGCAGCTTATCCCCTCAAGAGACCCAGTACTTC. This sequence encodes CASSLSPQETQYF. This rearrangement joins TRBV7-3 to TRBJ2-5; D call uncertain. The CDR3 loop spans 13 amino acids. Germline V gene data show CDR1 as SGHTA and CDR2 as FQGTGA. The V end was cut by 2 bases, the J end by 2 bases, with 6 bases between. Together with reference TRBV7-3 and TRBJ2-5, the CDR3 gives the full variable domain: GAGVSQTPSNKVTEKGKYVELRCDPISGHTALYWYRQSLGQGPEFLIYFQGTGAADDSGLPNDRFFAVRPEGSVSTLKIQRTERGDSAVYLCASSLSPQETQYFGPGTRLLVL.

The chain uses TRBV5-5 and TRBJ2-7; D gene uncertain. Trimming removed 2 bases from V and 2 bases from J, with 8 bases in between. Germline V gene lookup returns CDR1 SGHKS and CDR2 YYEKEE (reference sequence). The CDR3 covers 13 residues. Written as DNA, the CDR3 is TGTGCCAGCAGCTTAGACCCGCCCTACGAGCAGTACGTC. It is translated as CASSLDPPYEQYV.

The chain combines TRBV4-3 with TRBJ2-3, with 15 bases lining up with TRBD2. J gave up 5 bases and V 6 bases, and 3 bases lay outside the gene matches. Per germline, CDR1 LGHNA and CDR2 YSLEER. The CDR3 is made up of 15 amino acids. The CDR3 region has the DNA TGCGCCAGCAGACCGGGACTAGCGGGAGGAGATACGCAGTATTTT. This gives the protein CASRPGLAGGDTQYF.

V and J are TRBV4-1 and TRBJ1-4; D remains ambiguous. Germline assignment: CDR1 MGHRA and CDR2 YSYEKL. Trimming left V 1 base short and J 3 bases short, with 18 bases between. The CDR3 consists of 18 residues. The CDR3 sequence: CASSQVRPLPHSNEKLFF. The CDR3 DNA follows: TGCGCCAGCAGCCAAGTTCGACCACTGCCTCATTCTAATGAAAAACTGTTTTTT.

The gene calls are TRBV4-1 and TRBJ2-3; 10 bases are a match to TRBD2. V dropped 1 base and J dropped 3; count of bases not matched to a gene: 10. The CDR3 runs to 18 residues. The germline gives CDR1 MGHRA, CDR2 YSYEKL. The CDR3 DNA is TGCGCCAGCAGCCAAGTCGGGAATATAGCGGGAGGAACAGATACGCAGTATTTT. Encoded protein: CASSQVGNIAGGTDTQYF.

In this sample, this clone turned up a few times. J is TRBJ2-5 and V is TRBV27; 12 nucleotides align to TRBD2. The CDR3 consists of 15 residues. The germline V gene encodes CDR1 MNHEY and CDR2 SMNVEV (reference sequence). The ends lost 7 bases at V and 6 bases at J; junction bases unmatched: 9. For the CDR3, the DNA is TGTGCCAGCACCCCCTCTAGCGGGAGGGCGAAGACCCAGTACTTC. It codes for CASTPSSGRAKTQYF.

This chain joins TRBV6-6 and TRBJ1-1; D uncertain. CDR1 and CDR2 from the germline V gene are MNHNY and SVGAGI (reference sequence). V was clipped by 4 bases and J by 0 bases, with 12 bases between them. This CDR3 is 15 amino acids long. In DNA form, the CDR3 reads TGTGCCAGCAGTTTAGACATGGTGGTGAACACTGAAGCTTTCTTT. Its protein is CASSLDMVVNTEAFF.

The CDR3 nucleotides read TGTGCCAGCAGCTTAGAGGCGGGCGGGGGGGAGACCCAGTACTTC. It translates to CASSLEAGGGETQYF. The J gene is TRBJ2-5, the V gene TRBV11-1; 8 positions agree with TRBD2. Germline CDR1 reads SGHAT; CDR2 reads FQDESV (reference sequence). The CDR3 runs to 15 residues. Trimming removed 1 base from V and 5 bases from J; junction bases left unmatched: 6.